This T cell receptor beta chain was recovered during a study of identical twins. This CDR3 spans 15 amino acids. Per the germline V gene, CDR1 is DFQATT and CDR2 is SNEGSKA (reference sequence). V dropped 0 bases and J dropped 7; count of bases not matched to a gene: 3. This clonotype was picked up a small number of times. TCRdb independently ran MiXCR on the 5' RACE reads; one entry per CDR3 protein. The top ten clones hold around 10% of a sample with 420,000 or so distinct CDR3 sequences, approximately 18% of them seen once. The sample consisted of naive T cells sorted from blood. This clonotype was obtained from a man between 50 and 59 years old in good health. This chain links TRBV20-1 with TRBJ1-6; 10 bases map to TRBD1. The DNA of the CDR3 is TGCAGTGCTAGAGATCAGGGACAGGGGAATTCACCCCTCCACTTT. Protein sequence: CSARDQGQGNSPLHF.